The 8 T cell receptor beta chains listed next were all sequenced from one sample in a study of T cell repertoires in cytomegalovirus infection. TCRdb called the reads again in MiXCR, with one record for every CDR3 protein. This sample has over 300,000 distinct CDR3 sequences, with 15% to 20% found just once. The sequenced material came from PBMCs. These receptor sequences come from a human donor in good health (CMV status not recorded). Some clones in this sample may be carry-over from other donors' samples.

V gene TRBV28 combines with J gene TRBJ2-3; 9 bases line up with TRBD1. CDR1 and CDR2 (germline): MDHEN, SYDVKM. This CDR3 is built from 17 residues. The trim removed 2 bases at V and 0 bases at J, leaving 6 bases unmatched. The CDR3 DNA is TGTGCCAGCAGTTTAGGCTACAGGGGGCCTAGCACAGATACGCAGTATTTT. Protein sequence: CASSLGYRGPSTDTQYF.

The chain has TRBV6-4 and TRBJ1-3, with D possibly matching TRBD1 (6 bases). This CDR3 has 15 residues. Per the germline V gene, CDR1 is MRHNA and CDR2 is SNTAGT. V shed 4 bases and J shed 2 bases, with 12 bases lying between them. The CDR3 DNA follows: TGTGCCAGCAGTGCAGGGGTAGAAGCTGGAAACACCATATATTTT. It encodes CASSAGVEAGNTIYF.

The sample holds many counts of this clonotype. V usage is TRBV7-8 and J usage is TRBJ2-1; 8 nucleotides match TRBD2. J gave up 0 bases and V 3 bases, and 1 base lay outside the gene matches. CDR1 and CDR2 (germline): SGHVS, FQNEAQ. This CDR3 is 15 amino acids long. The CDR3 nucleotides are TGTGCCAGCAGCTTCCGGGGGGGCTCCTACAATGAGCAGTTCTTC. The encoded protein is CASSFRGGSYNEQFF.

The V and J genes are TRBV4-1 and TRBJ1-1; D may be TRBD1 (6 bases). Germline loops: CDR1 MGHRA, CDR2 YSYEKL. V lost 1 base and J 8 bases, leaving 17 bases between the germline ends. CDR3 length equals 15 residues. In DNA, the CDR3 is TGCGCCAGCAGCCAAGGTCCAGGGGACCGCAGGGAAGCTTTCTTT. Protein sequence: CASSQGPGDRREAFF.

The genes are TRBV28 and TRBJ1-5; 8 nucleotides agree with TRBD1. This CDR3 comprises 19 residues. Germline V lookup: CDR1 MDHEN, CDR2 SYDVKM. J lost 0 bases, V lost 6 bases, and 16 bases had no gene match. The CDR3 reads CASSHPGGPDRYSNQPQHF. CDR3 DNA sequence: TGTGCCAGCAGCCATCCAGGGGGCCCCGATAGATATAGCAATCAGCCCCAGCATTTT. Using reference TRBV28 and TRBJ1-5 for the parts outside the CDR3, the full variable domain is DVKVTQSSRYLVKRTGEKVFLECVQDMDHENMFWYRQDPGLGLRLIYFSYDVKMKEKGDIPEGYSVSREKKERFSLILESASTNQTSMYLCASSHPGGPDRYSNQPQHFGDGTRLSIL.

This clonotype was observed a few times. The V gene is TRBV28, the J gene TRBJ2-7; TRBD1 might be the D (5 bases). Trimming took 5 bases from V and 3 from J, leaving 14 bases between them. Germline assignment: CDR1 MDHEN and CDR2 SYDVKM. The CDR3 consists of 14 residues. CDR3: CASSRGGSFYEQYF. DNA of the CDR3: TGTGCCAGCAGTAGGGGTGGCAGCTTCTACGAGCAGTACTTC.

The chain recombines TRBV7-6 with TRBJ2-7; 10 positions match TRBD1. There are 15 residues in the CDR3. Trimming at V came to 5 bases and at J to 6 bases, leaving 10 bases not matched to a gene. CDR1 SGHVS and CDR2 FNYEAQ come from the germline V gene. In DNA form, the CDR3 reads TGTGCCAGCAGCCCAACCCGACAGGGGGCTGCCGAGCAGTACTTC. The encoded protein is CASSPTRQGAAEQYF.

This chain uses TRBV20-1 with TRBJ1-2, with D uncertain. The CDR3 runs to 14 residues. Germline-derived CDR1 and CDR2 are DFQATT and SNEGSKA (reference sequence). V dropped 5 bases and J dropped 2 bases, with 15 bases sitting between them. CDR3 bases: TGCAGTGCTCCGGCGGGCGACGGGAACTATGGCTACACCTTC. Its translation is CSAPAGDGNYGYTF.